This T cell receptor beta chain appears in the sequencing data of a study of Tregs in tolerant kidney transplant recipients (dated by TCRdb to the late 2010s). For the wider study: Transplants used related donors with nonmyeloablative bone marrow transplantation; mixed chimerism was transient in the human trials. The study used TCRbeta sequencing to identify donor-specific regulatory T cells before combined kidney and bone marrow transplantation, then tracked those cells after transplant. Here is what the overall study found, with its caveats: The most biologically relevant and donor-specific TCRbeta repertoire appeared to be identified by expanding Tregs with activated donor B cells. Although technical replication error seemed to be minimal, the question of biological reproducibility was not addressed directly. Because the PCR primers were changed over time for some patients, nucleotide-level comparison could not be performed across the samples from those patients. In tolerant patients, donor-specific Tregs expanded more than Tregs overall, which suggests antigen-driven rather than nonspecific expansion. The study was constrained by small patient numbers, and validation of the findings is required in larger populations and under other immunosuppression protocols.

To note about this clone: Its antigen has not been determined. The record has no base qualities; no much larger clone is one base away.

The time point tag for this specimen amounts to: blood sample drawn before combined kidney and bone marrow transplant. Unstimulated Tregs (CD4+CD25+CD127-), CD4+ non-Tregs (CD4+CD25-), CD4 and CD8 cells were FACS-sorted from thawed PBMCs. 4 combined kidney and bone marrow transplant recipients from the ITN036ST trial were included as patients, and samples were available only from these trial subjects. Healthy control blood was processed to PBMCs by Ficoll density gradient and cryopreserved, and patient PBMCs were collected before and after transplant. Trimming takes 4 bases from V and 5 bases from J, and the germline ends sit 10 bases apart. The CDR3, from cysteine to phenylalanine, totals 13 residues. This entry keeps only the CDR3 DNA: 39 bases, framed from base 1. From the germline V gene, CDR1 is MDHEN and CDR2 is SYDVKM. For TCRbeta CDR3 sequencing, genomic DNA was extracted from sorted cells using the QIAGEN DNeasy Blood and Tissue Kit. High-throughput TCRbeta CDR3 sequencing, which included PCR amplification with bias correction and internal controls, was done commercially through immunoSEQ. The authors' analysis ran thus. Unique productive TCRbeta sequences were defined by CDR3 nucleotide sequence where primers matched, and otherwise by CDR3 amino acid sequence together with Vbeta and Jbeta genes. Sorting error was corrected by removing sequences shared between sorted populations at a frequency ratio of 2:1 or less, and the remaining shared sequences were assigned to the higher population. A sequence was defined as donor-reactive if the sequence was expanded at least 5-fold in CFSE-low cells compared with unstimulated cells and had a frequency of at least 0.01% in CFSE-low cells. Repertoire divergence was quantified by Jensen-Shannon divergence calculated from the top 100 TCRbeta sequences ranked by frequency. For samples with multiple sequencing runs, sorting error was corrected separately for each run before the runs were pooled. In TCRdb, the immuneACCESS table is reduced to in-frame sequences with V and J assigned. These tables do not hold every clone; where another copy was compared, an unresolved V gene accounts for under half, and the others remain unexplained. V and J calls and clone size are as listed in that table; D and trimming were resolved from the DNA. This sample comprises 100,000 to 120,000 clones, 90% of them detected only once. The ten most abundant clones make up around 0.35% of the sample.

In this chain, TRBV28 is recombined with TRBJ2-3; the D gene cannot be named for sure. Sample: CD4+ T cells from blood, taken before the transplant. The TCR was taken from a human donor who received a combined kidney and bone marrow transplant. The CDR3 loop reads CASSYRNGDTQYF. DNA sequence: TGTGCCAGCAGTTATCGAAACGGAGATACGCAGTATTTT.